The 32 T cell receptor beta chains below come from one sample, sequenced in a study of early T cells in non-severe SARS-CoV-2 infection (dated by TCRdb to about 2021). The library came from 5' RACE. The sequencer listed for this sample is NextSeq 500. The public sequencing data were trimmed at Q25 with fastp and processed into clonotypes with MiXCR by TCRdb, which kept only in-frame beta chains. Duplicate CDR3 protein sequences are folded into a single record with the most common DNA and genes. The sample records about 60,000 distinct CDR3 sequences, around 5.6% of which are singletons. Jointly, the top ten make up roughly 7% of the sample. The sample taken for sequencing was whole blood. The source is an adult who was a healthcare worker with PCR-confirmed SARS-CoV-2 infection or an uninfected control (not recorded which).

This clonotype occurred a few times. The genes are TRBV12-3 or TRBV12-4 and TRBJ2-2; D perhaps matches TRBD1 (5 bases). Trimming shortened V by 2 bases and J by 4 bases, and 11 bases separated the two germline ends. CDR3 length equals 15 residues. This chain's CDR3 is CASSLRQGSTGELFF. The CDR3 DNA reads TGTGCCAGCAGTTTACGTCAGGGAAGCACCGGGGAGCTGTTTTTT.

This clonotype has a count of ten or more. The V and J genes are TRBV18 and TRBJ1-3, with a possible D match to TRBD1 (5 bases). The CDR3 extends over 15 amino acids. Trimming cost V 2 bases and J 3 bases, with 11 bases left between them. The V gene's germline CDR1 is KGHSH and CDR2 LQKENI. Here the CDR3 reads CASSPGSGIGNTIYF. As DNA, the CDR3 is TGTGCCAGCTCACCAGGTTCAGGGATTGGAAACACCATATATTTT. The variable domain in full, completed from reference TRBV18 and TRBJ1-3, reads NAGVMQNPRHLVRRRGQEARLRCSPMKGHSHVYWYRQLPEEGLKFMVYLQKENIIDESGMPKERFSAEFPKEGPSILRIQQVVRGDSAAYFCASSPGSGIGNTIYFGEGSWLTVV.

This clonotype was detected ten times or more. The V gene is TRBV10-1, the J gene TRBJ2-5; D uncertain. The germline gives CDR1 WNHNN, CDR2 SYGVQD (reference sequence). The length of the CDR3 is 13 residues. The V and J ends lost 4 bases and 7 bases respectively, with 13 bases between them. Here the CDR3 DNA reads TGCGCCAGCAGTGTAGCCCCTATGGGGACCCAGTACTTC. This sequence encodes CASSVAPMGTQYF.

The J gene is TRBJ2-3, the V gene TRBV21-1. TRBV21-1 is termed a pseudogene. The CDR3 runs to 13 residues. The CDR3 coding sequence is TGTGCCAGCAGCAGGCAGAACACAGATACGCAGTATTTT. Its translation: CASSRQNTDTQYF.

The chain employs TRBV10-3 and TRBJ1-1; 7 positions match TRBD1. From germline, CDR1 is ENHRY and CDR2 SYGVKD. After removal of 4 bases from V and 6 bases from J, the junction contained 8 bases not matched to a gene. The CDR3 totals 14 residues. The CDR3 nucleotides are TGTGCCATCAGTGGCCGACAGGGACTCTCTGAAGCTTTCTTT. Encoded protein: CAISGRQGLSEAFF.

This clonotype came up many times. The CDR3 coding sequence is TGTGCCACCAGTGATTTGTGTGACAGGGGCCTTCTACCCCTCCACTTT. Protein sequence: CATSDLCDRGLLPLHF. The gene calls are TRBV24-1 and TRBJ1-6; 8 positions agree with TRBD1. The V and J ends lost 0 bases and 12 bases, in that order; junction bases with no gene match: 9. CDR1 KGHDR and CDR2 SFDVKD come from the germline V gene. The CDR3 extends over 16 amino acids.

This clonotype has more than one count but fewer than ten. This chain joins TRBV6-1 and TRBJ1-5; unclear D gene. The germline CDR1 and CDR2 sequences are MNHNS and SASEGT. This CDR3 comprises 15 residues. Trimming cost V 6 bases and J 4 bases, with 16 bases left between them. CDR3 nucleotide sequence: TGTGCCAGCAGATTCCAGTGGGAAGTGAATCAGCCCCAGCATTTT. Encoded protein: CASRFQWEVNQPQHF.

The genes are TRBV21-1 and TRBJ1-1. TRBV21-1 has pseudogene status. The CDR3 spans 13 residues. CDR3 DNA: TGTGCCAGCAGCATGGTGTGGAGGGAGGAAGCTTTCTTT. Its protein product is CASSMVWREEAFF.

CDR3 nucleotides: TGCGCCAGCAGCCAAGATGACAGTTATGTTGGAAACACCATATATTTT. Encoded protein: CASSQDDSYVGNTIYF. The chain links TRBV4-1 to TRBJ1-3; D perhaps matches TRBD1 (5 bases). V was shortened by 0 bases and J by 3 bases, with 12 bases between the two germline ends. CDR1 and CDR2 from the germline V gene are MGHRA and YSYEKL. The CDR3 has 16 amino acids.

This clonotype was observed many times. The V gene is TRBV7-2, the J gene TRBJ2-7; D is uncertain. The CDR3 is 14 residues long. V was trimmed by 4 bases and J by 0 bases, leaving 10 bases between them. Germline V gene lookup returns CDR1 SGHTA and CDR2 FQGNSA. CDR3 DNA: TGTGCCAGCAGCTCCGATCGGGCCTCCTACGAGCAGTACTTC. It is translated as CASSSDRASYEQYF.

This clonotype was recorded a few times. The chain joins TRBV12-3 or TRBV12-4 to TRBJ1-1, with D possibly being TRBD1 (5 bases). The length of the CDR3 is 16 residues. The V and J ends lost 6 bases and 2 bases respectively, with 19 bases between them. The DNA of the CDR3 is TGTGCCAGCAGCCGCCGCCCGGGGCGACTTAACACTGAAGCTTTCTTT. The encoded protein is CASSRRPGRLNTEAFF.

The chain couples TRBV5-1 to TRBJ2-3; 7 bases line up with TRBD2. V dropped 3 bases and J dropped 1; count of bases not matched to a gene: 8. CDR1 and CDR2 (germline): SGHRS, YFSETQ. The CDR3 loop spans 16 amino acids. The CDR3 protein is CASSSSSREGTDTQYF. The CDR3 DNA sequence: TGCGCCAGCAGCTCGTCGTCCCGGGAGGGCACAGATACGCAGTATTTT.

This clonotype appeared a few times. The chain uses TRBV30 and TRBJ2-5; no clear D. V was trimmed by 3 bases and J by 4 bases, leaving 15 bases between them. This CDR3 is built from 14 residues. The germline V gene has CDR1 GTSNPN and CDR2 SVGIG (reference sequence). CDR3 sequence: CAWRAHSIGETQYF. CDR3 in DNA: TGTGCCTGGAGAGCGCATAGCATCGGAGAGACCCAGTACTTC. Variable domain in full (rest from reference TRBV30 and TRBJ2-5): SQTIHQWPATLVQPVGSPLSLECTVEGTSNPNLYWYRQAAGRGLQLLFYSVGIGQISSEVPQNLSASRPQDRQFILSSKKLLLSDSGFYLCAWRAHSIGETQYFGPGTRLLVL.

This clonotype turned up a few times. The V and J genes are TRBV6-2 or TRBV6-3 and TRBJ2-7; D possibly uses TRBD1 or TRBD2 (5 bases each). Germline lookup yields CDR1 MNHEY and CDR2 SVGEGT. V was clipped by 5 bases and J by 7 bases, with 30 bases between them. This CDR3 has 18 amino acids. CDR3 sequence: CASSTGKVLASRLGEQYF. The CDR3 coding sequence is TGTGCCAGCAGTACAGGAAAGGTCCTCGCTAGCCGGCTCGGGGAGCAGTACTTC.

The table lists this clonotype with a few counts. The rearrangement links TRBV9 to TRBJ2-5; tentative D call: TRBD2 (7 bases). The V gene's germline CDR1 is SGDLS and CDR2 YYNGEE. V dropped 4 bases and J dropped 5 bases, with 15 bases sitting between them. This CDR3 comprises 14 residues. CDR3 sequence reads: CASSTGGQEETQYF. The CDR3 DNA is TGTGCCAGCAGCACCGGGGGGCAGGAGGAGACCCAGTACTTC.

This chain uses TRBV12-3 or TRBV12-4 with TRBJ1-1; D is unclear. V lost 3 bases and J lost 1, with 12 bases in between. The CDR3 contains 15 residues. The CDR3 DNA reads TGTGCCAGCAGTTTTATCTGGGGAAGGAACACTGAAGCTTTCTTT. This encodes CASSFIWGRNTEAFF.

The sample holds a few counts of this clonotype. The rearrangement joins TRBV11-2 to TRBJ2-1; 12 bases are shared with TRBD2. The CDR3 totals 19 residues. Germline loops: CDR1 SGHAT, CDR2 FQNNGV. Trimming took 1 base from V and 8 from J; bases not matched to a gene: 15. This CDR3 is CASSLALPASGGARDEQFF. CDR3 in DNA: TGTGCCAGCAGCTTAGCATTACCTGCTAGCGGGGGGGCCAGGGATGAGCAGTTCTTC.

The sample holds many counts of this clonotype. This chain connects TRBV7-9 to TRBJ2-7; D gene ambiguous. The V and J ends lost 4 bases and 9 bases respectively, with 13 bases between them. Germline V gene data show CDR1 as SEHNR and CDR2 as FQNEAQ (reference sequence). The CDR3 is 12 amino acids. The CDR3 is CASSSSNPGQYF. In DNA form, the CDR3 reads TGTGCCAGCAGCTCCAGCAATCCGGGGCAGTACTTC.

This clonotype was observed at least ten times. V gene TRBV7-2 combines with J gene TRBJ2-3, with 10 positions matching TRBD2. The CDR3 consists of 16 residues. Trimming at V came to 4 bases and at J to 7 bases, leaving 11 bases not matched to a gene. The germline gives CDR1 SGHTA, CDR2 FQGNSA. CDR3 DNA: TGTGCCAGCAGCTCCCCCCAGCGGGAGGGCCGGTATACGCAGTATTTT. This sequence encodes CASSSPQREGRYTQYF.

The V and J genes are TRBV6-6 and TRBJ2-7; tentative D call: TRBD2 (6 bases). CDR3 size: 12 residues. Trimming shortened V by 7 bases and J by 11 bases, and 18 bases separated the two germline ends. Per germline, CDR1 MNHNY and CDR2 SVGAGI (reference sequence). This CDR3 reads CASTEGSSGKYF. The CDR3 coding sequence is TGTGCCAGCACGGAGGGGTCGTCTGGGAAGTACTTC.

Ten or more counts support this clonotype. This chain links TRBV7-2 with TRBJ1-2; the D gene is possibly TRBD1 (6 bases). The V gene lost 8 bases and the J gene lost 8 bases, with 12 bases spanning the gap. The CDR3 has 11 residues. In germline, CDR1 is SGHTA, CDR2 FQGNSA. CDR3 sequence reads: CASFGQGGYTF. The CDR3 bases are TGTGCCAGCTTTGGGCAGGGGGGCTACACCTTC. The full variable domain, rest sourced from reference TRBV7-2 and TRBJ1-2, is GAGVSQSPSNKVTEKGKDVELRCDPISGHTALYWYRQSLGQGLEFLIYFQGNSAPDKSGLPSDRFSAERTGGSVSTLTIQRTQQEDSAVYLCASFGQGGYTFGSGTRLTVV.

This clonotype was picked up a small number of times. This chain links TRBV4-1 with TRBJ2-1; the D is unclear. This CDR3 spans 15 amino acids. Per germline, CDR1 MGHRA and CDR2 YSYEKL. Trimming took off 1 base at V and 6 bases at J, with 13 bases between the two ends. CDR3 in DNA: TGCGCCAGCAGCCAAGCCTCGCCACTCCGCAATGAGCAGTTCTTC. Its translation: CASSQASPLRNEQFF.

Relative to its sample, this clonotype is medium-sized (0.01 to 0.1%). The chain couples TRBV7-8 to TRBJ2-3; 11 bases agree with TRBD2. V shed 5 bases, J shed 5 bases, and the junction held 6 bases outside the gene matches. CDR1 is SGHVS and CDR2 is FQNEAQ in the germline V gene. The CDR3 spans 15 residues. The CDR3 loop reads CASSKFGLAGDTQYF. CDR3 coding DNA: TGTGCCAGCAGCAAATTCGGACTAGCGGGAGATACGCAGTATTTT. Combining the CDR3 with reference TRBV7-8 and TRBJ2-3 gives the whole variable domain GAGVSQSPRYKVAKRGQDVALRCDPISGHVSLFWYQQALGQGPEFLTYFQNEAQLDKSGLPSDRFFAERPEGSVSTLKIQRTQQEDSAVYLCASSKFGLAGDTQYFGPGTRLTVL.

The sample holds many counts of this clonotype. The gene calls are TRBV20-1 and TRBJ1-1; 8 bases map to TRBD1. V dropped 6 bases and J dropped 4; count of bases not matched to a gene: 1. The CDR3 covers 11 residues. CDR1 and CDR2 from the germline V gene are DFQATT and SNEGSKA (reference sequence). This chain's CDR3 is CSAQGATEAFF. CDR3 in DNA: TGCAGTGCCCAGGGGGCCACTGAAGCTTTCTTT.

The chain employs TRBV6-5 and TRBJ2-7, with D uncertain. CDR1 is MNHEY, CDR2 SVGAGI, per germline. The CDR3 sequence is 15 residues long. With 5 bases removed from V and 2 bases from J, the gap between germline ends came to 16 bases. As DNA, the CDR3 is TGTGCCAGCAGTCTTCAAAGGGTACCAGCCTACGAGCAGTACTTC. Its translation: CASSLQRVPAYEQYF.

This clonotype was seen a handful of times. The CDR3 spells CAISAQGDNQPQHF. CDR3 sequence (DNA): TGTGCCATCAGTGCACAGGGGGACAATCAGCCCCAGCATTTT. The chain is built from TRBV10-3 and TRBJ1-5; 8 bases line up with TRBD1. Trimming removed 4 bases from V and 3 bases from J; junction bases left unmatched: 2. This CDR3 is 14 amino acids long. CDR1 and CDR2 (germline): ENHRY, SYGVKD.

This clonotype occurred many times. V and J are TRBV6-1 and TRBJ1-6; weak D call: TRBD1 (5 bases). Germline V CDR1 and CDR2: MNHNS, SASEGT. V shed 2 bases and J shed 8 bases, with 16 bases lying between them. The CDR3 length is 16 residues. This CDR3 reads CASSELGLIIHSPLHF. The DNA of the CDR3 is TGTGCCAGCAGTGAATTGGGACTTATTATCCATTCACCCCTCCACTTT.

This CDR3 is CASSLPNTGELFF. CDR3 in DNA: TGTGCCAGCTCTCTTCCGAACACCGGGGAGCTGTTTTTT. This chain uses TRBV7-9 with TRBJ2-2; D is unclear. The CDR3 is made up of 13 amino acids. Deletions cut 8 bases from V and 0 bases from J, with 7 bases between. The germline gives CDR1 SEHNR, CDR2 FQNEAQ (reference sequence). Based on the CDR3 plus reference TRBV7-9 and TRBJ2-2, the full variable domain is DTGVSQNPRHKITKRGQNVTFRCDPISEHNRLYWYRQTLGQGPEFLTYFQNEAQLEKSRLLSDRFSAERPKGSFSTLEIQRTEQGDSAMYLCASSLPNTGELFFGEGSRLTVL.

This clonotype occurred many times. The chain links TRBV20-1 to TRBJ1-2, with a tentative D call TRBD1 (5 bases). V lost 4 bases to trimming and J lost 7 bases, with 16 bases between them. CDR1 and CDR2 from the germline V gene are DFQATT and SNEGSKA (reference sequence). The CDR3 is made up of 13 amino acids. The CDR3 is CSATRETGLGYTF. The CDR3 nucleotides are TGCAGTGCTACCAGGGAGACGGGCCTTGGCTACACCTTC.

This clonotype was counted many times. The chain is built from TRBV12-3 or TRBV12-4 and TRBJ1-5; TRBD1 is a possible D gene (6 bases). Trimming removed 3 bases at V and 2 bases at J, with 11 bases between. This CDR3 region has 15 residues. The CDR3 here is CASSLGAVGNQPQHF. In DNA, the CDR3 is TGTGCCAGCAGTTTGGGGGCTGTTGGCAATCAGCCCCAGCATTTT.

Points on this clonotype: A single base separates this from a much larger clone, so it may be a read error. V usage is TRBV11-2 and J usage is TRBJ2-1, with 7 bases aligning to TRBD2. This CDR3 region has 13 residues. V lost 5 bases to trimming and J lost 8 bases; unmatched junction nucleotides: 6. Germline V gene data show CDR1 as SGHAT and CDR2 as FQNNGV. DNA of the CDR3: TGTGCCAGCAGCCCCGGCAGCGGGGATGAGCAGTTCTTC. Protein product: CASSPGSGDEQFF.

This clonotype has ten or more counts. This chain links TRBV19 with TRBJ2-1; 11 nucleotides line up with TRBD1. V gave up 5 bases and J gave up 6 bases; unmatched junction bases: 9. From germline, CDR1 is LNHDA and CDR2 SQIVND (reference sequence). The CDR3 has 16 residues. The CDR3 DNA is TGTGCCAGTAGTGCCACGGACAGGGGGCACGTCAATGAGCAGTTCTTC. Its translation is CASSATDRGHVNEQFF.